A single T cell receptor beta chain is shown here with its context. The specificity of this receptor is unknown. No base qualities exist here, and no much larger clone lies one base off it. This sample is drawn from a study of blood T cell repertoires in COVID-19 (TCRdb year 2020). Regarding the study in general: Samples covering the acute and convalescent phases of COVID-19 were provided by collaborators in the United States, Italy and Spain. The prospective study material was composed of cDNA or gDNA derived from T cells, B-cell-depleted T cells, or PBMCs. Deeply sampled blood TCRbeta repertoires from subjects exposed to, actively infected with, or recovered from COVID-19 were included in the dataset. The repertoires were released in a freely available public database intended as a resource for research on the immune response to SARS-CoV-2. Samples came from the ongoing ImmuneRACE study (first 160 participants) plus 1,254 subjects from 6 global collaborators. Sample metadata almost always included a de-identified subject ID, COVID-19 status, age in years and sex. HLA class I and class II types, where available, came from metadata supplied by the sample provider rather than from assay-based typing. What the work shows at the level of the full study, not this receptor alone: Clinical and demographic metadata were provided uncurated, with the amount varying by source and participant.

The immunoSEQ Assay, a bias-controlled multiplex PCR, was used to amplify TCRbeta CDR3 regions from genomic DNA. As for the authors' bioinformatics: Nucleated cell counts per sample were estimated from amplification of reference gene primers within the assay. Sequence reads were collapsed and filtered to measure the absolute abundance of every unique TCRbeta CDR3 rearrangement. For each sample, productive Simpson clonality was calculated as the square root of Simpson's diversity index across productive rearrangements. TCRdb carries this immuneACCESS record with in-frame sequences only. Its versions omit some clonotypes, under half of them owing to an unresolved V gene in the studies checked, with the rest unexplained. The D gene and trimming were derived from the DNA, and the V and J assignments and clone size from that table. The sample profile shows over 120,000 clones; around 73% of them were found once. About 6% of the sample is in the top ten clones.

The CDR3 covers 16 residues, taking in both the cysteine and the phenylalanine. Only the CDR3 part of the read is kept: 48 bases, read in frame from the first base. The junction shows trimming of 4 bases on V and 7 bases on J, plus 19 bases between the germline ends. From the germline V gene, CDR1 is KGHDR and CDR2 is SFDVKD. Enrolling through a virtual design, the prospective study's participants ranged in age from roughly 18 to 89 years and lived across 24 United States geographic areas. To assign participants to cohorts, the prospective study relied on clinical history that participants themselves reported in a screening survey and a study questionnaire. Recovered participants in ImmuneRACE Cohort 3 were defined by two consecutive negative NP/OP PCR tests, clearance by a healthcare professional, or resolution of symptoms. In the prospective study, whole blood, serum and a nasopharyngeal or oropharyngeal swab were collected from each participant by mobile phlebotomists. Additional blood draws and questionnaires over an approximately 2-month period could optionally be provided by prospective study participants. Prospective study blood samples were shipped either frozen or at room temperature before DNA extraction.

The clonotype was recovered from a woman in her forties or fifties who had recovered from COVID-19. Sequencing was carried out using PBMCs or T cells enriched from blood (not recorded which). This sequence uses TRBV24-1 and TRBJ2-1, and TRBD1 may be the D gene, going by 6 matching bases. At the DNA level, the sequence is TGTGCCACCAGTGACCCCCAAGGGCCTAGGGGGAATGAGCAGTTCTTC. Its protein product is CATSDPQGPRGNEQFF.